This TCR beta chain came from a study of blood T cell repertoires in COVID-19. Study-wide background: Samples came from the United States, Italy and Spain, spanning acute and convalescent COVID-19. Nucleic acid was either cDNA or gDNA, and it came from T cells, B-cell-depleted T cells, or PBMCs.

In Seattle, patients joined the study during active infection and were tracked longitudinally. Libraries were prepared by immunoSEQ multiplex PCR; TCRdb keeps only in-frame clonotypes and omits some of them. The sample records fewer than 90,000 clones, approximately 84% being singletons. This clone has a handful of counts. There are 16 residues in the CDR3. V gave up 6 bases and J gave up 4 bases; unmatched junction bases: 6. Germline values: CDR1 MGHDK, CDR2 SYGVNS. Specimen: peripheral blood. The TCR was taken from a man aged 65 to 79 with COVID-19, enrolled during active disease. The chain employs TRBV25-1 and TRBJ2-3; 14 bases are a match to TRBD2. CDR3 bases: TGTGCCAGCAGCGGCGGGACTAGCGGGGGCCCAGATACGCAGTATTTT. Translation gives CASSGGTSGGPDTQYF.